This T cell receptor (beta chain) was captured by sequencing in a study of blood T cell repertoires in COVID-19. Looking at the study overall: Sites in the United States, Italy and Spain provided acute and convalescent COVID-19 samples. T cells, B-cell-depleted T cells, or PBMCs supplied cDNA or gDNA.

Assay used: immunoSEQ multiplex PCR; TCRdb lists only in-frame clones, some missing. The table records just under 350,000 clones, 87% of them present only once. CDR3 length: 13 residues. V gave up 0 bases and J gave up 4 bases, with 4 bases separating them. Germline V CDR1 and CDR2: SNHLY, FYNNEI. A note on this clone: The sample holds other DNA sequences that translate to the same CDR3.

Followed longitudinally, the Seattle patients had been enrolled during active infection. The chain recombines TRBV2 with TRBJ1-5; the D is unclear. Sequenced material: peripheral blood. This receptor was obtained from a woman in her forties or fifties with COVID-19, enrolled during active disease. Written as DNA, the CDR3 is TGTGCCAGCAGTGAAGCCTATAATCAGCCCCAGCATTTT. Its translation is CASSEAYNQPQHF.